What follows describes a single TCR beta chain. The data were taken from a study of neurological immune-mediated disorders. The cDNA was synthesized by means of template-switch 5'RACE, which was carried out with 10-nucleotide random UMIs. In TCRdb, the 5' RACE reads were re-called with MiXCR into one record per CDR3 protein. The sample lists around 49,000 distinct CDR3 sequences; more than 8.5% were seen once. After removal of 7 bases from V and 6 bases from J, the junction contained 12 bases not matched to a gene. The CDR3 is made up of 15 amino acids. Per germline, CDR1 ENHRY and CDR2 SYGVKD. Time point denoted: longitudinal time-point 1 (baseline). Volunteers from a blood bank in Maryland, USA, constituted the healthy controls.

This receptor was identified in a middle-aged woman in good health. The V call is TRBV10-3, the J call TRBJ2-1; 7 bases map to TRBD2. Sequencing input: PBMCs. CDR3 sequence reads: CAITRAGPALNEQFF. The CDR3 DNA sequence: TGTGCCATCACCAGAGCGGGGCCGGCCCTCAATGAGCAGTTCTTC.